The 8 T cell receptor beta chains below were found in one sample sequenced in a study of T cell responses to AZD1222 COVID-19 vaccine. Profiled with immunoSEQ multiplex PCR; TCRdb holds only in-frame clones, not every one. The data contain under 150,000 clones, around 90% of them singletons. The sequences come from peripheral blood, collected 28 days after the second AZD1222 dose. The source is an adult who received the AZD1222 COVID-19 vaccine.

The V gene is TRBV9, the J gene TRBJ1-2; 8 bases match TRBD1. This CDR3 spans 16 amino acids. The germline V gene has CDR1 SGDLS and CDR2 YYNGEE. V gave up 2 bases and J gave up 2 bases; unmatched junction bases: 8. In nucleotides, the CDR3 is TGTGCCAGCAGCGTGGAGCCGGGACAGGCGAACTATGGCTACACCTTC. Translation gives CASSVEPGQANYGYTF. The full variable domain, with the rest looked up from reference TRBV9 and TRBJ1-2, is DSGVTQTPKHLITATGQRVTLRCSPRSGDLSVYWYQQSLDQGLQFLIQYYNGEERAKGNILERFSAQQFPDLHSELNLSSLELGDSALYFCASSVEPGQANYGYTFGSGTRLTVV.

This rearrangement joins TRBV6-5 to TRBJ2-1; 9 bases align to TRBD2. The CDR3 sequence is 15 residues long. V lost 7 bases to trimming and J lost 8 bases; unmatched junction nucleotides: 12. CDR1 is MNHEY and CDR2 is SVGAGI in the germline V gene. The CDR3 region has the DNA TGTGCCAGCACTCCAGGCGGGGGGGCGACGGATGAGCAGTTCTTC. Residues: CASTPGGGATDEQFF.

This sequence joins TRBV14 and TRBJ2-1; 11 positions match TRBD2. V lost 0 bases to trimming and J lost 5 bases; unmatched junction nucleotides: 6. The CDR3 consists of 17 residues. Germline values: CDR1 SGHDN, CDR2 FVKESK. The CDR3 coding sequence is TGTGCCAGCAGCCAAGACCGGTTACTAGCGGGGGACAATGAGCAGTTCTTC. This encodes CASSQDRLLAGDNEQFF. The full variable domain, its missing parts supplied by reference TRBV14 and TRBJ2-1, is EAGVTQFPSHSVIEKGQTVTLRCDPISGHDNLYWYRRVMGKEIKFLLHFVKESKQDESGMPNNRFLAERTGGTYSTLKVQPAELEDSGVYFCASSQDRLLAGDNEQFFGPGTRLTVL.

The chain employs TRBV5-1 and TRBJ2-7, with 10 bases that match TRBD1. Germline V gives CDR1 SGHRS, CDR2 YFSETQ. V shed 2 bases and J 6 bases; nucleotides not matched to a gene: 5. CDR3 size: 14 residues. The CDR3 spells CASSFGTGAIEQYF. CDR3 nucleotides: TGCGCCAGCAGCTTCGGGACAGGGGCCATCGAGCAGTACTTC. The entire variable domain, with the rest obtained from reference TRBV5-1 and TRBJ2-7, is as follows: KAGVTQTPRYLIKTRGQQVTLSCSPISGHRSVSWYQQTPGQGLQFLFEYFSETQRNKGNFPGRFSGRQFSNSRSEMNVSTLELGDSALYLCASSFGTGAIEQYFGPGTRLTVT.

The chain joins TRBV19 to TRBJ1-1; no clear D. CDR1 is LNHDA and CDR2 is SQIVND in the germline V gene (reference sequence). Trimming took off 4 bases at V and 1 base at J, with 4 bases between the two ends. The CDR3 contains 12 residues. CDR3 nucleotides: TGTGCCAGTAGTAGCCGGAACACTGAAGCTTTCTTT. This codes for CASSSRNTEAFF.

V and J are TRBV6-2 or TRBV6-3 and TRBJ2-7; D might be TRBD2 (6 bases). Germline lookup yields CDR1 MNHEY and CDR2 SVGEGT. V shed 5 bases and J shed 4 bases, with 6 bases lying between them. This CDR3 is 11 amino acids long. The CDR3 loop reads CASSGGYEQYF. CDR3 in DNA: TGTGCCAGCAGTGGGGGGTACGAGCAGTACTTC.

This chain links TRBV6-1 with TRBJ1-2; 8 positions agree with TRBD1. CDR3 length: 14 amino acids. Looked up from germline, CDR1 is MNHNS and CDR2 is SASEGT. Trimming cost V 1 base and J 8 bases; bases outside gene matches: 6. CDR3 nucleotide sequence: TGTGCCAGCAGTGAAGATAGGACAGGGAAGGGCTACACCTTC. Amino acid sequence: CASSEDRTGKGYTF.

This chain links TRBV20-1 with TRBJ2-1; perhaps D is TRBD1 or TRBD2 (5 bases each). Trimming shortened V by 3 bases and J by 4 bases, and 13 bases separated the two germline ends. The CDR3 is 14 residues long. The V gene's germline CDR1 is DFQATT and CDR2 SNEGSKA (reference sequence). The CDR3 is CSASRGSIYNEQFF. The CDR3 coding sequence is TGCAGTGCTAGTCGGGGCAGCATTTACAATGAGCAGTTCTTC.